This T cell receptor (beta chain) was obtained from a study of neurological immune-mediated disorders. Study-level findings and limits: Sharing of CDR3 amino acid sequences among expanded clones across subjects was absent, suggesting private repertoires in all groups. Association of the multiple sclerosis repertoire cluster with clinical or MRI features was not observed for any feature.

PBMCs numbering 2 million and stored at -80 C yielded the unsorted libraries. V lost 1 base and J lost 3, with 12 bases in between. The CDR3 totals 15 residues. Germline V CDR1 and CDR2: SEHNR, FQNEAQ (reference sequence). With 10-nucleotide random UMIs included, cDNA was synthesized by 5'RACE. MiXCR, applied by TCRdb to the 5' RACE reads, yields one record per CDR3 protein. The sample lists some 57,000 distinct CDR3 sequences; about 3.7% were seen once. This clonotype was seen repeatedly, ten times or more. Its antigen is as yet unknown. The receptor was isolated from an older woman with multiple sclerosis. The chain couples TRBV7-9 to TRBJ2-5; the D gene could be TRBD1 or TRBD2 (5 bases each). The sample taken for sequencing was PBMCs. The CDR3 DNA reads TGTGCCAGCAGCTTAGAGGGGACCAAAAAAGAGACCCAGTACTTC. Amino acid sequence: CASSLEGTKKETQYF.